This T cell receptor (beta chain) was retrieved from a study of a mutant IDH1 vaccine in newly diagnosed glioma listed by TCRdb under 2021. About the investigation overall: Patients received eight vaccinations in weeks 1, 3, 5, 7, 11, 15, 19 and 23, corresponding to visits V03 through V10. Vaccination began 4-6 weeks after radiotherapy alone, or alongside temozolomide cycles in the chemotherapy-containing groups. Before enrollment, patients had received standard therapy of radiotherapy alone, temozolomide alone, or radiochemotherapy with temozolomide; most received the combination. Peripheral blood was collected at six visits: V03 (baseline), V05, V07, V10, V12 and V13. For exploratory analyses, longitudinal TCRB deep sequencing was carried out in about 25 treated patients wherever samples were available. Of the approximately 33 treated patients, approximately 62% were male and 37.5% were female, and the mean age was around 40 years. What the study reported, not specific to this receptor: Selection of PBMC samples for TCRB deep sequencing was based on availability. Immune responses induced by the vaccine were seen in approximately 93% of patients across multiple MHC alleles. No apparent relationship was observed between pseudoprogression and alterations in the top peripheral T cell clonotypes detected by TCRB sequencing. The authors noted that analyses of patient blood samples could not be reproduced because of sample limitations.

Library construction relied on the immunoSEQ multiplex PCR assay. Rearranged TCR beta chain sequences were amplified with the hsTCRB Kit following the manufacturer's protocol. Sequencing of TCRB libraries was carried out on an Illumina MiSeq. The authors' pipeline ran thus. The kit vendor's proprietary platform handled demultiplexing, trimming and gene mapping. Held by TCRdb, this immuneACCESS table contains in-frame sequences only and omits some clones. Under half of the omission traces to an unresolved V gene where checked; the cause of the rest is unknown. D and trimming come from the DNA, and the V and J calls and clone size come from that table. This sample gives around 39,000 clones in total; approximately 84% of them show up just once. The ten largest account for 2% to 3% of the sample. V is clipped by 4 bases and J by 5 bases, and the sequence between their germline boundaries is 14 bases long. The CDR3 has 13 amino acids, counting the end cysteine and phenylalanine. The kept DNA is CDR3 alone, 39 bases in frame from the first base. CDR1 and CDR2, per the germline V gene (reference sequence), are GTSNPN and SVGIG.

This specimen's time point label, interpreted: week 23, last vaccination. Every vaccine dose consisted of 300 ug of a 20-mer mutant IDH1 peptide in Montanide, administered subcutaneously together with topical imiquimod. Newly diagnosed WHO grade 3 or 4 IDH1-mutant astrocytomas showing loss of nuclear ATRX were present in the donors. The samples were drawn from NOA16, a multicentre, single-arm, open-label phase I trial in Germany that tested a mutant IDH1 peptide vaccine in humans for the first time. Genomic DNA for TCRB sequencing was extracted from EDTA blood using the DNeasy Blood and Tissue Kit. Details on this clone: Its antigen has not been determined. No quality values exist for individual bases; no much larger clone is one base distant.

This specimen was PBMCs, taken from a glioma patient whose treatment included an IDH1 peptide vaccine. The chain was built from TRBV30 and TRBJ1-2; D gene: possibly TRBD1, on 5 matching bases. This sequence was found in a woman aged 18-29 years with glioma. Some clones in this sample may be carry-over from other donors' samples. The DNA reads TGTGCCTGGACGGGGCTCTTATGGTATGGCTACACCTTC. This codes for CAWTGLLWYGYTF.